These 12 T cell receptor beta chains were all obtained from the same sample, sequenced in a study of preoperative IRX-2 immunotherapy in early breast cancer. Clones were read by immunoSEQ multiplex PCR, and TCRdb kept only the in-frame ones, dropping some. There are around 95,000 clones in the sample; around 86% occur only once, and approximately 2% lies in the top ten. Stated treatment: preoperative locoregional IRX-2 cytokine immunotherapy. Sample: tumor tissue, taken after IRX-2 immunotherapy. All receptors come from a human donor with breast cancer.

The chain links TRBV6-8 to TRBJ1-2, with TRBD1 as a possible D gene (5 bases). The CDR3 runs to 14 residues. The germline CDR1 and CDR2 sequences are MNHGY and SAAAGT. V lost 11 bases to trimming and J lost 3 bases, with 19 bases between them. The CDR3 loop is CACEGSGTYYGYTF. The CDR3, as DNA: TGTGCCTGCGAAGGATCAGGGACCTACTATGGCTACACCTTC.

V usage is TRBV7-4 and J usage is TRBJ1-2; no clear D. This CDR3 has 13 amino acids. Germline CDR1 and CDR2: SGHVT and SQSDAQ. Trimming shortened V by 5 bases and J by 2 bases, and 9 bases separated the two germline ends. CDR3 sequence reads: CASSLTDNYGYTF. The CDR3 region has the DNA TGTGCCAGCAGCCTAACGGACAACTATGGCTACACCTTC.

The chain combines TRBV7-1 with TRBJ1-4; TRBD1 aligns across 7 bases. TRBV7-1 is placed among ORFs of uncertain function. The CDR3 spans 13 residues. J gave up 8 bases and V 6 bases, and 6 bases lay outside the gene matches. The CDR3: CASSRQGQEKLFF. DNA for the CDR3: TGTGCCAGCAGTCGACAGGGCCAGGAAAAACTGTTTTTT.

The V call is TRBV30, the J call TRBJ1-4; 7 bases map to TRBD1. Trimming at V came to 1 base and at J to 8 bases, leaving 7 bases not matched to a gene. Germline CDR1 and CDR2: GTSNPN and SVGIG (reference sequence). CDR3 length equals 14 residues. DNA for the CDR3: TGTGCCTGGAGTGCACAGGGGTGGGAAGAAAAACTGTTTTTT. Translating gives CAWSAQGWEEKLFF. Together with reference TRBV30 and TRBJ1-4, the CDR3 gives the full variable domain: SQTIHQWPATLVQPVGSPLSLECTVEGTSNPNLYWYRQAAGRGLQLLFYSVGIGQISSEVPQNLSASRPQDRQFILSSKKLLLSDSGFYLCAWSAQGWEEKLFFGSGTQLSVL.

This clone occurred once. The chain has TRBV15 and TRBJ2-3; D may match TRBD1 or TRBD2 (5 bases each). Per the germline V gene, CDR1 is LNHNV and CDR2 is YYDKDF (reference sequence). Trimming pared 0 bases from V and 1 base from J, leaving 11 bases between. CDR3 length equals 16 residues. This chain's CDR3 is CATSRDWGSGTDTQYF. The CDR3 DNA sequence: TGTGCCACCAGCAGAGATTGGGGGAGCGGCACAGATACGCAGTATTTT.

This clone was found a few times. The gene calls are TRBV7-6 and TRBJ2-7; D may match TRBD1 or TRBD2 (5 bases each). The CDR3 extends over 14 amino acids. Germline-derived CDR1 and CDR2 are SGHVS and FNYEAQ. Trimming shortened V by 3 bases and J by 2 bases, and 11 bases separated the two germline ends. The CDR3 bases are TGTGCCAGCAGCTTGACAGCGGTCACCTACGAGCAGTACTTC. The encoded protein is CASSLTAVTYEQYF. The full variable domain, rest sourced from reference TRBV7-6 and TRBJ2-7, is GAGVSQSPRYKVTKRGQDVALRCDPISGHVSLYWYRQALGQGPEFLTYFNYEAQQDKSGLPNDRFSAERPEGSISTLTIQRTEQRDSAMYRCASSLTAVTYEQYFGPGTRLTVT.

The V gene is TRBV5-1, the J gene TRBJ2-7; 8 bases are shared with TRBD1. CDR1 and CDR2 (germline): SGHRS, YFSETQ. CDR3 length: 14 residues. V was pared by 0 bases and J by 5 bases, with 4 bases of the junction left unmatched. CDR3: CASSLGQGLHEQYF. CDR3 DNA: TGCGCCAGCAGCTTGGGACAGGGGCTACACGAGCAGTACTTC.

The chain joins TRBV6-8 to TRBJ1-2; no clear D gene. V gave up 2 bases and J gave up 5 bases, with 12 bases separating them. The germline gives CDR1 MNHGY, CDR2 SAAAGT. The CDR3 has 14 amino acids. CDR3 residues: CASSYPRGFYGYTF. In nucleotides, the CDR3 is TGTGCCAGCAGTTACCCCCGTGGATTTTATGGCTACACCTTC.

This chain joins TRBV5-1 and TRBJ1-1, with D perhaps TRBD1 (5 bases). Germline CDR1 SGHRS, CDR2 YFSETQ. This CDR3 has 16 amino acids. V was clipped by 0 bases and J by 0 bases, with 12 bases between them. The CDR3 here is CASSLVGGRMNTEAFF. CDR3 bases: TGCGCCAGCAGCTTGGTGGGGGGTCGCATGAACACTGAAGCTTTCTTT.

The V and J genes are TRBV6-8 and TRBJ1-5, with 9 bases matching TRBD1. Germline assignment: CDR1 MNHGY and CDR2 SAAAGT. Germline trimming cut 5 bases from V and 4 bases from J; bases unmatched to any gene: 6. This CDR3 contains 15 residues. CDR3 sequence reads: CASSQTTGGNQPQHF. The CDR3 DNA reads as TGTGCCAGCAGTCAAACGACAGGGGGTAATCAGCCCCAGCATTTT.

V usage is TRBV15 and J usage is TRBJ2-7, with D possibly being TRBD2 (8 bases). This CDR3 is built from 15 residues. V was cut by 5 bases and J by 6 bases, with 20 bases left in between. Germline CDR1 and CDR2: LNHNV and YYDKDF (reference sequence). In DNA, the CDR3 is TGTGCCACCAGCCGGGGGGGAACAGGGGCGGGCGAGCAGTACTTC. Protein sequence: CATSRGGTGAGEQYF.

This chain uses TRBV9 with TRBJ1-1; D ambiguous. V dropped 5 bases and J dropped 4 bases, with 15 bases sitting between them. CDR1 and CDR2 (germline): SGDLS, YYNGEE. CDR3 length: 14 residues. The CDR3 region is CASSVWAEGTEAFF. As DNA, the CDR3 is TGTGCCAGCAGTGTTTGGGCAGAGGGCACTGAAGCTTTCTTT. Looking up the rest from reference TRBV9 and TRBJ1-1 gives the full variable domain: DSGVTQTPKHLITATGQRVTLRCSPRSGDLSVYWYQQSLDQGLQFLIQYYNGEERAKGNILERFSAQQFPDLHSELNLSSLELGDSALYFCASSVWAEGTEAFFGQGTRLTVV.